This is a list of T cell receptor beta chains from one sample in a study of shared clonotypes between healthy human individuals. TCRdb keeps only in-frame clones here, not all; method: immunoSEQ multiplex PCR. Seen here are roughly 2.2 million clones, approximately 93% observed once, and the top ten hold roughly 0.36%. The sequenced sample was naive CD4+ T cells from PBMCs. These receptors originate from a young man in good health. Some clones in this sample may be carry-over from other donors' samples. Both conserved end residues are part of each CDR3. A D gene is named only where the DNA matches it firmly. Clone size is shown for a subset of rows, as once, few, many or a class of expanded clone.

d_call | clone_size | j_call | v_call | cdr3_aa | cdr3_nt
- | - | TRBJ2-1 | TRBV30 | CAWSVYSMQFF | TGTGCCTGGAGTGTATATAGCATGCAGTTCTTC
TRBD1 | - | TRBJ2-3 | TRBV30 | CALDRRQRLRTSTDTQYF | TGTGCCTTGGACAGGAGACAACGACTTAGGACTAGCACAGATACGCAGTATTTT
TRBD1 | - | TRBJ2-5 | TRBV5-1 | CASSLGTGGLETQYF | TGCGCCAGCAGCTTGGGGACAGGGGGTTTGGAGACCCAGTACTTC
- | - | TRBJ1-4 | TRBV5-1 | CASRGEDEKLFF | TGCGCCAGCAGGGGGGAGGATGAAAAACTGTTTTTT
TRBD1 | - | TRBJ2-5 | TRBV18 | CASSPGTAPRETQYF | TGTGCCAGCTCACCCGGGACAGCTCCTAGAGAGACCCAGTACTTC
- | - | TRBJ2-5 | TRBV12-1 | CASSFKWGETQYF | TGTGCCAGCAGCTTTAAGTGGGGAGAGACCCAGTACTTC
- | - | TRBJ1-1 | TRBV2 | CASKGRFMNTEAFF | TGTGCCAGCAAGGGACGGTTTATGAACACTGAAGCTTTCTTT
TRBD2 | - | TRBJ2-1 | TRBV7-9 | CASSAGTSGANEQFF | TGTGCCAGCAGCGCCGGGACTAGCGGAGCCAATGAGCAGTTCTTC
- | - | TRBJ1-1 | TRBV7-9 | CASSLVRVEAFF | TGTGCCAGCAGCTTAGTCAGGGTTGAAGCTTTCTTT
TRBD1 | - | TRBJ1-2 | TRBV9 | CASSAGQGTDGYTF | TGTGCCAGCAGCGCCGGACAGGGCACTGATGGCTACACCTTC
TRBD1 | - | TRBJ1-2 | TRBV7-3 | CASSLPTGNYGYTF | TGTGCCAGCAGCCTTCCGACAGGGAACTATGGCTACACCTTC
TRBD1 | - | TRBJ1-1 | TRBV14 | CASSQGSGGTEAFF | TGTGCCAGCAGCCAAGGTTCAGGGGGCACTGAAGCTTTCTTT
TRBD2 | - | TRBJ2-3 | TRBV7-9 | CASSLGLAGTMTDTQYF | TGTGCCAGCAGCTTAGGACTAGCGGGAACAATGACAGATACGCAGTATTTT
TRBD2 | - | TRBJ2-7 | TRBV7-6 | CASSLGTSGSITYEQYF | TGTGCCAGCAGCCTAGGGACTAGCGGGAGCATCACCTACGAGCAGTACTTC
- | - | TRBJ1-1 | TRBV7-9 | CASSFILDVGRTEAFF | TGTGCCAGCAGCTTTATTCTGGACGTCGGAAGGACTGAAGCTTTCTTT
- | - | TRBJ1-2 | TRBV28 | CASSEGDTHGYTF | TGTGCCAGCAGTGAAGGGGATACCCATGGCTACACCTTC
TRBD1 | - | TRBJ2-5 | TRBV5-4 | CASSSRDRGETQYF | TGTGCCAGCAGCTCACGGGACAGGGGTGAGACCCAGTACTTC
TRBD1 | once | TRBJ2-7 | TRBV2 | CASSLGGQTYEQYF | TGTGCCAGCAGCCTTGGGGGACAGACCTACGAGCAGTACTTC
- | - | TRBJ1-1 | TRBV28 | CASSLFAGRGEAFF | TGTGCCAGCAGTTTATTTGCAGGTCGCGGTGAAGCTTTCTTT
TRBD1 | - | TRBJ1-3 | TRBV7-9 | CASSSDRGPSGNTIYF | TGTGCCAGCAGCTCGGACAGGGGCCCCTCTGGAAACACCATATATTTT
TRBD1 | - | TRBJ2-2 | TRBV6-5 | CASRPGQGNTGELFF | TGTGCCAGCAGGCCGGGACAGGGGAACACCGGGGAGCTGTTTTTT
- | - | TRBJ1-2 | TRBV19 | CASSRGARANYGYTF | TGTGCCAGTAGCCGCGGGGCTAGAGCTAACTATGGCTACACCTTC
TRBD2 | - | TRBJ2-7 | TRBV7-2 | CASSLALGLAGGRSSYEQYF | TGTGCCAGCAGCTTAGCCTTGGGACTAGCGGGAGGTAGGAGCTCCTACGAGCAGTACTTC
- | - | TRBJ1-1 | TRBV28 | CASSFGWAIEAFF | TGTGCCAGCAGTTTTGGTTGGGCTATTGAAGCTTTCTTT
TRBD1 | - | TRBJ2-7 | TRBV6-6 | CASSYSGQGSYEQYF | TGTGCCAGCAGTTACTCCGGACAGGGATCCTACGAGCAGTACTTC
TRBD1 | - | TRBJ1-2 | TRBV6-5 | CASRQGRNYGYTF | TGTGCCAGCAGACAGGGGAGAAACTATGGCTACACCTTC
TRBD2 | once | TRBJ2-2 | TRBV5-1 | CASSLSAPGLAGLNTGELFF | TGCGCCAGCAGCTTGTCGGCCCCGGGACTAGCGGGGCTGAACACCGGGGAGCTGTTTTTT
- | - | TRBJ1-3 | TRBV5-4 | CASSLVGGNTIYF | TGTGCCAGCAGCTTGGTGGGGGGAAACACCATATATTTT
TRBD1 | once | TRBJ1-1 | TRBV12-5 | CASGANRDSTEAFF | TGTGCTAGTGGTGCCAACAGGGACAGCACTGAAGCTTTCTTT